The source of this T cell receptor (beta chain) is a study of cytomegalovirus exposure and HLA in healthy donors (dated by TCRdb to 2017 to 2019). For context, the study as a whole: In an earlier analysis of approximately 640 of the donors, 250 to 300 Gb of sequence data and 120 million or so unique TCR beta sequences from 150 million to 200 million T cells were reported. Roughly 300 gigabases of sequencing data and tens of millions of unique TCR sequences were included in an early release covering about 700 HLA-typed donors. The genetic ancestry cluster associated with self-reported Caucasian donors included over 65% of the 350 to 500 genotyped donors. The study aimed to test whether signatures of past pathogen exposure could be identified by cataloging public T cell receptors. The study used immunosequencing to profile the T cell repertoires of 666 subjects and linked those repertoires to cytomegalovirus serostatus. Along with the roughly 700-subject first cohort, a separate validation cohort of 120 different subjects was used. The study combined high-throughput TCR immunosequencing, statistical association of individual TCRs with disease status, and machine learning to predict cytomegalovirus infection status. To study patterns of TCR occurrence, a later analysis re-analyzed previously published TCR beta repertoires from 700 or so donors and added high-resolution HLA genotyping. Rather than using new phenotypic data, the later analysis identified candidate immune exposures from TCR beta sequences and from how often those sequences occurred across donors. In an earlier analysis of 550 to 700 of the donors, high-throughput TCR beta sequencing was used to judge whether each TCR beta V gene segment behaved as functional or pseudogenic. Alongside the repertoire data, information on donor age, sex, ethnicity and CMV serostatus was compiled. In a later genetic analysis, genome-wide SNP genotypes for about 60% of the 666 donors were used, and that subset was treated as a discovery cohort. All discovery cohort repertoires had been generated on a single sequencing platform. HLA typing included class I and class II loci at four-digit resolution. The number of donors typed differed by locus, with 629-630 for A, B, C, DRB1 and DQB1, 522 for DQA1, over 600 for DPA1, and 400 to 490 for DPB1. Roughly 5 DR-DQ haplotypes were handled as single units for association and clustering, since linkage in the cohort was strong. Across 300 to 400 genotyped donors of the cohort, an average of approximately 240,000 unique TCR beta nucleotide sequences per donor were sequenced, and around 19% of those sequences were non-productive. General conclusions and limits of the study: A further reported finding was that TCR beta sequences accurately predicted the HLA-A and HLA-B alleles for most subjects in the first cohort. In an earlier analysis of approximately 600 of the donors, most TCR beta V segments were observed in productive rearrangements about 87% or about 30% of the time, broadly matching IMGT annotations. According to a later analysis, parvovirus B19, influenza, CMV and Epstein-Barr virus appeared linked to several top co-occurrence clusters. Because HLA typing was unavailable for some donors at each locus, only the typed subset was used in association tests. A cluster of highly shared sequence variants was judged likely to represent a technical artifact of the sequencing pipeline. In the study, around 160 TCR beta chains were listed as associated with cytomegalovirus. In this cohort, only TCR beta chains were sequenced, and detectable features were limited by the absence of alpha or paired-chain data. Compared with the approximately 670-donor mean, donors in an Asian-associated ancestry cluster had fewer N-insertions in productive TCRs, according to a later genetic analysis. According to a later analysis, TCR association rates differed among HLA loci, with DRB1 alleles showing the most associated TCRs and HLA-C alleles showing the fewest. A later genetic analysis associated a missense DCLRE1C variant with V-gene and J-gene trimming of TCR beta chains, and an independent cohort replicated the association. In vitro tests confirmed that a few of the cytomegalovirus-associated TCR beta chains recognize cytomegalovirus antigens. It was suggested by the authors that the approach could potentially be generalized to other disease states and immunological phenotypes. A later analysis found that HLA-associated TCR beta chains were more clonally expanded and had lower generation probabilities than equally common non-associated chains. According to a later analysis, most CMV-associated TCR beta chains appeared to be HLA-restricted, and the HLA associations seemed to be driven largely by CMV exposure. Specific HLA alleles were associated with 15,000 to 20,000 TCR beta sequences at a false discovery rate of 0.05 in a later analysis. Linkage disequilibrium might explain the correlated functional status among segregating V segments, but an unknown experimental factor could not be ruled out. The only immune exposure information available for the cohort was CMV serostatus. Approximately 18 rarely observed V segments, including chromosome 9 orphons, were excluded from the earlier analysis of approximately 500 of the donors because counts were too low. Presence/absence analyses assumed roughly uniform sequencing depth across donors, an assumption that may not hold. Across donors, most TCR sequences were observed very rarely, whereas some public TCRs were present in many individuals. Some IMGT-functional V segments, including TRBV6-2 and TRBV6-3, could not be distinguished by the 87-base-pair reads and were therefore excluded. Strong co-occurrence of HLA alleles, especially DR and DQ, made assigning TCR associations to individual alleles difficult. In both the original and validation cohorts, the classifier was reported to diagnose cytomegalovirus status with high specificity and sensitivity.

Looking up the germline V gene (reference sequence) yields CDR1 GTSNPN and CDR2 SVGIG. Trimming removed 4 bases from V and 4 bases from J, leaving 19 bases between the germline ends. The CDR3 covers 15 residues, taking in both the cysteine and the phenylalanine. Just CDR3 DNA is preserved here, 45 bases in frame from base 1. The cohort comprised fewer than 700 healthy bone marrow donors. Cohort members were all nominally healthy when sampled, although unrecorded immune exposures were likely present. The donor was CMV seropositive and was included in the group of some 290 seropositive cohort members. A peripheral blood sample was provided by each donor, and peripheral blood mononuclear cells were used for TCR beta sequencing. The Qiagen DNeasy Blood Extraction Kit was used to extract genomic DNA from the blood cell samples. Concerning this clone itself: Its antigen remains undetermined. No base-level quality is on record; no much larger clone is a single base apart.

Receptor libraries were prepared by the immunoSEQ multiplex PCR assay. A mixture of 60 forward primers for TCR Vbeta segments and 13 reverse primers for TCR Jbeta segments was used in the multiplex PCR. The CDR3 region of rearranged TCR beta genes was amplified from genomic DNA with a multiplex PCR assay. The amplified TCR beta libraries were sequenced on the Illumina HiSeq System as 87-base-pair reads. Per the original workflow: In a later analysis, 70 million to 95 million unique TCR beta chains were counted across the roughly 700 repertoires, and around 10 million of these chains were shared by at least two donors. Raw reads were error-corrected and collapsed into unique sequences by a nearest-neighbor algorithm in which closely related sequences were merged to remove PCR and sequencing errors. CDR3 sequences were aligned to IMGT reference sequences to assign V, D and J gene segments. For a sequence to be retained, a match of at least six nucleotides to both a V gene segment and a J gene segment was required. A rearrangement was called productive if the CDR3 had no stop codons and remained in frame with V and J, and every other rearrangement was called non-productive. CDR3 was defined by IMGT convention, running from the second conserved V-encoded cysteine to the conserved J-encoded phenylalanine. Sequences without an unambiguous match to a single V gene segment were excluded from the earlier analysis of a few hundred of the donors. An earlier analysis of under 750 of the donors called V segments functional above 56.7% productive rearrangements and segregating when the between-donor standard deviation exceeded 5%. A statistical classification framework was built for diagnosing cytomegalovirus status from the catalog of TCR beta chain sequences. In a later analysis, TCR nucleotide sequences were compared against IMGT/GENE-DB human TR gene sequences so that V and J genes could be assigned. A later analysis assigned CDR3 sequences and most-parsimonious VDJ recombination scenarios with the TCRdist pipeline. In a later analysis, every TCR beta chain was defined by the combination of its CDR3 amino acid sequence and its V-gene family, and reads without a unique V-gene family were dropped. As a way to deal with suspected cross-contamination and a sequencing artifact, a later analysis dropped 450 to 600 nucleotide sequences that were highly shared and had low generation probability. For each public chain, a later analysis derived a clonal expansion index from normalized ranks of inferred template counts within each repertoire. Generation probabilities in a later analysis came from a VDJ recombination model fitted to out-of-frame rearrangements, and those results were checked against IGoR. A later analysis scored TCR-TCR, TCR-HLA and TCR-CMV co-occurrence with hypergeometric tests, applying a repertoire-size bias correction to TCR pairs. To estimate false discovery rates, a later analysis permuted the HLA or CMV assignments 20 times. In a later analysis, co-occurring TCRs were grouped with DBSCAN, and TCRdist sequence similarity was added when clustering was performed within HLA-allele-positive subsets. Repertoires with fewer than 30,000 or more than 120,000 public chains, plus five repertoires with anomalous nucleotide sharing, were excluded from co-occurrence clustering. TCRdb mirrors the immuneACCESS table, restricted to in-frame sequences. Some clones are absent from its copies; in checked studies, under half trace to an unresolved V gene, and the reason for the others is unknown. Clonal size and the V and J genes are those of that table, whereas D and trimming came from the DNA. This sample gives 180,000 or so clones in total; around 81% of them show up just once. The ten largest make up just over 2% of the sample.

The receptor's source is a woman aged 25 to 39 in good health and CMV-seropositive. The sequenced material came from PBMCs. The chain links TRBV30 with TRBJ1-1; the D gene is perhaps TRBD1, on 5 matching bases. For the CDR3, the sequence is CAWTAGTLKATEAFF. Here is the DNA: TGTGCCTGGACGGCGGGGACCCTGAAAGCCACTGAAGCTTTCTTT.